The next 5 T cell receptor beta chains were all read from a single sample in a study of blood T cells in healthy people across ages. Primers used in a second PCR of about 6 to 11 cycles were a sample-barcoded 5' primer and a J-beta primer mix. MiXCR, run by TCRdb on the 5' RACE reads, gives a single entry per CDR3 protein. The sample holds about 1.8 million distinct CDR3 sequences; roughly 50% are singletons and the top ten take less than 2.5%. The sequenced sample consisted of blood. These receptors were taken from a woman aged 40 to 50 in good health.

This clonotype showed up just a few times. V gene TRBV7-2 combines with J gene TRBJ2-7; TRBD2 matches 8 bases. CDR1 is SGHTA, CDR2 FQGNSA, per germline. There are 13 residues in the CDR3. The junction had 2 bases not matched to a gene; V was cut back by 4 bases and J by 3 bases. The CDR3 spells CASSSGGHYEQYF. The CDR3, as DNA: TGTGCCAGCAGCTCGGGGGGGCACTACGAGCAGTACTTC.

The chain joins TRBV12-3 or TRBV12-4 to TRBJ2-3; TRBD1 matches at 11 bases. V lost 7 bases and J lost 0; bases outside the gene matches: 12. There are 18 residues in the CDR3. The CDR3 nucleotides read TGTGCCAGCAAGGACTTCCCGGGGACAGGGGGTAGCACAGATACGCAGTATTTT. It encodes CASKDFPGTGGSTDTQYF.

Only a few counts were recorded for this clonotype. The chain is built from TRBV20-1 and TRBJ1-5; weak D call: TRBD1 (5 bases). CDR1 is DFQATT and CDR2 is SNEGSKA in the germline V gene (reference sequence). CDR3 length: 12 amino acids. Trimming cost V 4 bases and J 5 bases, with 9 bases left between them. DNA of the CDR3: TGCAGTGCTAAGAGGGGTGATCAGCCCCAGCATTTT. This gives the protein CSAKRGDQPQHF.

V gene TRBV20-1 combines with J gene TRBJ2-5; 11 bases line up with TRBD2. The CDR3 covers 15 residues. Trimming removed 5 bases from V and 5 bases from J; junction bases left unmatched: 10. Germline CDR1 and CDR2: DFQATT and SNEGSKA (reference sequence). CDR3 DNA sequence: TGCAGTGCTCGAACCGGGACTAGCGGTGGGGAGACCCAGTACTTC. Its translation: CSARTGTSGGETQYF.

This rearrangement joins TRBV9 to TRBJ2-3; unclear D gene. CDR3 length equals 13 residues. Germline CDR1 reads SGDLS; CDR2 reads YYNGEE. Trimming cost V 2 bases and J 4 bases, with 8 bases left between them. The CDR3 coding sequence is TGTGCCAGCAGCGTTGGAGAACCAGATACGCAGTATTTT. Its protein is CASSVGEPDTQYF.